The rows below give T cell receptor beta chains drawn from one sample of a study of blood T cell repertoires in COVID-19. Method: immunoSEQ multiplex PCR; TCRdb's copy keeps in-frame clones and lacks some. In the table there are about 170,000 clones, around 80% of which are singletons. Sequencing input: PBMCs or T cells enriched from blood (not recorded which). The source is a woman between 45 and 65 years old in a cohort exposed to, infected with or recovered from COVID-19 (not recorded which). The CDR3 runs from the conserved cysteine through the conserved F or W. A D gene is named only where the DNA matches it firmly. A row's size may be missing; if present it is once, few, many or a size class.

D	V	J	size	CDR3	DNA
TRBD2	TRBV11-3	TRBJ2-5	.	CASSPSGGEETQYF	TGTGCCAGCAGCCCTAGCGGGGGAGAAGAGACCCAGTACTTC
.	TRBV10-3	TRBJ2-7	.	CATAWQYEQYF	TGTGCCACCGCCTGGCAATACGAGCAGTACTTC
TRBD1	TRBV2	TRBJ2-7	.	CASNYGTGVSYAEGYEQYF	TGTGCCAGCAACTACGGGACAGGGGTTTCTTATGCTGAGGGCTACGAGCAGTACTTC
.	TRBV2	TRBJ1-5	.	CASSAQGPDQPQHF	TGTGCCAGCAGTGCTCAGGGCCCGGATCAGCCCCAGCATTTT
TRBD1	TRBV28	TRBJ1-1	.	CASSSGQGLLDTEAFF	TGTGCCAGCAGTTCCGGACAGGGCCTTTTGGACACTGAAGCTTTCTTT
.	TRBV13	TRBJ1-2	.	CASSFGEANYGYTF	TGTGCCAGCAGCTTCGGAGAGGCGAACTATGGCTACACCTTC
.	TRBV9	TRBJ2-1	.	CASSVTTSSYNEQFF	TGTGCCAGCAGCGTCACTACGAGCTCCTACAATGAGCAGTTCTTC
.	TRBV7-9	TRBJ1-1	.	CASSIGGVTEAFF	TGTGCCAGCAGCATAGGGGGGGTTACTGAAGCTTTCTTT
.	TRBV27	TRBJ2-2	.	CASSFGTLNTGELFF	TGTGCCAGCAGTTTTGGGACACTGAACACCGGGGAGCTGTTTTTT
TRBD1	TRBV3-1/TRBV3-2	TRBJ1-1	.	CASSTGATEAFF	TGTGCCAGCAGCACAGGGGCCACTGAAGCTTTCTTT
.	TRBV19	TRBJ1-5	.	CASSTQGLGNQPQHF	TGTGCCAGTAGTACACAGGGCCTGGGCAATCAGCCCCAGCATTTT
TRBD1	TRBV7-8	TRBJ1-6	.	CASSLHGTDTNSPLHF	TGTGCCAGCAGCTTACATGGGACAGATACCAATTCACCCCTCCACTTT
.	TRBV4-1	TRBJ2-5	once	CASSQGLARGWETQYF	TGCGCCAGCAGCCAAGGCTTAGCAAGGGGGTGGGAGACCCAGTACTTC
.	TRBV5-6	TRBJ2-7	.	CASRYYEQYF	TGTGCCAGCAGGTACTACGAGCAGTACTTC
.	TRBV18	TRBJ2-5	.	CASSPPWAAGAQETQYF	TGTGCCAGCTCACCACCGTGGGCCGCGGGGGCGCAAGAGACCCAGTACTTC
TRBD2	TRBV5-4	TRBJ2-2	.	CASSSRTSRNTGELFF	TGTGCCAGCAGCTCAAGGACTAGCCGGAACACCGGGGAGCTGTTTTTT
TRBD2	TRBV30	TRBJ2-1	once	CAWSGYGGGVNEQFF	TGTGCCTGGAGTGGTTACGGCGGGGGAGTCAATGAGCAGTTCTTC
.	TRBV12-3/TRBV12-4	TRBJ1-1	.	CASSLIGGTEAFF	TGTGCCAGCAGTTTAATCGGGGGGACTGAAGCTTTCTTT
TRBD1	TRBV3-1/TRBV3-2	TRBJ1-3	.	CASSLVAGGSGNTIYF	TGTGCCAGCAGCCTAGTCGCAGGGGGCTCTGGAAACACCATATATTTT
TRBD1	TRBV2	TRBJ2-3	.	CASSGDRDTQYF	TGTGCCAGCAGTGGGGACAGGGACACGCAGTATTTT
.	TRBV10-3	TRBJ1-1	.	CATSLTDSIKAGKNTEAFF	TGTGCCACTTCACTAACTGACAGTATCAAGGCTGGGAAGAACACTGAAGCTTTCTTT
.	TRBV9	TRBJ2-3	.	CASSPDGNFVDTQYF	TGTGCCAGCAGCCCAGATGGTAATTTTGTCGATACGCAGTATTTT
.	TRBV27	TRBJ1-5	.	CASSPYDSNQPQHF	TGTGCCAGCAGTCCCTACGATAGCAATCAGCCCCAGCATTTT
.	TRBV5-1	TRBJ1-4	once	CASSSQGQFNEKLFF	TGCGCCAGCAGCTCTCAAGGACAGTTTAATGAAAAACTGTTTTTT
.	TRBV2	TRBJ2-7	.	CASSEGPSYEQYF	TGTGCCAGCTCGGAGGGACCCTCCTACGAGCAGTACTTC
TRBD2	TRBV5-4	TRBJ2-3	.	CASSLASGGTYTDTQYF	TGTGCCAGCAGCTTGGCCAGCGGGGGAACCTACACAGATACGCAGTATTTT
TRBD2	TRBV7-3	TRBJ2-2	.	CASSLISGGRIGELFF	TGTGCCAGCAGCTTAATTAGCGGGGGGAGAATCGGGGAGCTGTTTTTT
.	TRBV14	TRBJ1-5	.	CASSRAGVGQPQHF	TGTGCCAGCAGCCGGGCCGGGGTGGGACAGCCCCAGCATTTT
TRBD2	TRBV9	TRBJ2-3	.	CASSVGSGGDTQYF	TGTGCCAGCAGCGTAGGTAGCGGGGGAGATACGCAGTATTTT
.	TRBV24-1	TRBJ1-1	.	CATSDSRARVNTEAFF	TGTGCCACCAGTGACTCAAGAGCGAGGGTGAACACTGAAGCTTTCTTT
.	TRBV28	TRBJ1-2	.	CASSPTPDSYGYTF	TGTGCCAGCAGCCCCACCCCGGACAGCTATGGCTACACCTTC
.	TRBV11-2	TRBJ1-3	once	CASSLTGGADTIYF	TGTGCCAGCAGCTTAACGGGAGGGGCTGACACCATATATTTT
TRBD2	TRBV5-1	TRBJ2-7	.	CASSPSGRSAYEQYF	TGCGCCAGCAGCCCGAGCGGGAGATCCGCCTACGAGCAGTACTTC
TRBD1	TRBV28	TRBJ1-2	.	CASSLPTGQGVLADYGYTF	TGTGCCAGCAGTTTGCCCACGGGACAGGGGGTCTTGGCAGACTATGGCTACACCTTC
.	TRBV6-1	TRBJ2-2	.	CASSEGPNTGELFF	TGTGCCAGCAGTGAGGGGCCGAACACCGGGGAGCTGTTTTTT
.	TRBV28	TRBJ1-1	.	CASSLRSEVHTEAFF	TGTGCCAGCAGTTTAAGGTCCGAGGTACACACTGAAGCTTTCTTT
.	TRBV10-1	TRBJ1-6	few	CASSESGGARSYNSPLHF	TGCGCCAGCAGTGAGTCCGGGGGGGCACGCTCCTATAATTCACCCCTCCACTTT